This T cell receptor beta chain was sequenced in a study of molecular identifiers for immune sequencing clone quantification. Study information: The replicate experiment used RNA from roughly 18,000 or 92,000 naive CD8 cells. This RNA was split into five aliquots, and four of them were sequenced.

Study-level points and caveats: Jurkat TCR RNA spiked in from one cell (amid more than 850,000 naive cells) was reportedly detectable.

There are many counts of this clonotype. Antigen unknown. One end of the junction does not line up with germline, which may come from a read error. Germline V lookup: CDR1 DFQATT, CDR2 SNEGSKA (reference sequence). There are 13 residues in the CDR3. Methods described previously were used for bulk TCR libraries, and listed TCR primers were applied. TCRdb reanalysed the PCR reads using MiXCR and keeps one entry per CDR3 protein. The data hold more than 550,000 distinct CDR3 sequences, with about 25% observed a single time. The sample consisted of naive CD8+ T cells from blood, with Jurkat cell RNA spiked in. Subset of the sample: FACS-sorted CD8+CD4-CCR7+CD45RA+ naive T cells. The sequence came from a human donor in good health. Some libraries in this study had Jurkat cell RNA spiked in. The chain employs TRBV20-1 and TRBJ2-7; tentative D call: TRBD2 (5 bases). CDR3 region: CSAPGRAVYEEYF. CDR3 coding DNA: TGCAGTGCTCCTGGACGAGCGGTATACGAGGAGTACTTC.